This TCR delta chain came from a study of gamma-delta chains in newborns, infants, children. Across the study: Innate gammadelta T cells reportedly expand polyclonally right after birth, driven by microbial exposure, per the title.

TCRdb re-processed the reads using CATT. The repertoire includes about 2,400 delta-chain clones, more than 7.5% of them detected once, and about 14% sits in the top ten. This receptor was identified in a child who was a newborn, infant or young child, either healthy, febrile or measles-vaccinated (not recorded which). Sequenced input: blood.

DNA of the CDR3: TGTGCCACACTGGGGGATACGTACACCGATAAACTCATCTTT. Its protein is CATLGDTYTDKLIF. The J gene is TRDJ1, the V gene TRDV2; 13 bases line up with TRDD3. This CDR3 is built from 14 residues. The ends lost 9 bases at V and 0 bases at J; junction bases unmatched: 3. Per germline, CDR1 GEAIGNYY and CDR2 EKD.